This T cell receptor (beta chain) was observed in a study of cytomegalovirus exposure and HLA in healthy donors. Study at large: An earlier analysis identified more than 90 million unique TCR beta sequences in some 180 million T cells.

Overall study results and limits: Some V segments, TRBV6-2 and TRBV6-3 among them, were indistinguishable and were therefore excluded.

Primers included in the PCR were 60 Vbeta and 13 Jbeta primers. Assay: immunoSEQ multiplex PCR; the TCRdb copy retains only in-frame clones and omits some. The sample has 150,000 to 200,000 clones, roughly 80% seen once. Losses at the gene ends were 6 bases for V and 0 bases for J; bases not matched to a gene: 8. The length of the CDR3 is 17 residues. The germline CDR1 and CDR2 sequences are MDHEN and SYDVKM. This clone came up a few times. As yet, its antigen is unknown. The clonotype comes from a man between 18 and 29 years old in good health and CMV-seronegative. Sequenced material: PBMCs. V is TRBV28 and J is TRBJ2-6; 7 bases fit TRBD1. CDR3 in DNA: TGTGCCAGCAGGCTTAACAGGGGTGGCTCTGGGGCCAACGTCCTGACTTTC. Residues: CASRLNRGGSGANVLTF.